The following is a T cell receptor (beta chain) sequence with its context. This specimen belongs to a study of cytomegalovirus exposure and HLA in healthy donors. The CDR3 loop spans 15 amino acids. The germline gives CDR1 WSHSY, CDR2 SAAADI. Between the trimmed V and J ends, which lost 2 bases and 5 bases, there was a span of 15 bases. It was with 60 Vbeta and 13 Jbeta primers that the PCR ran. The method was immunoSEQ multiplex PCR; TCRdb's version includes in-frame clones alone and lacks a portion of them. The table has under 200,000 clones, about 77% seen once; the top ten hold 4.5% to 7.5%. The receptor's source is a woman under 40 in good health and CMV-seropositive. Input material: PBMCs. V is TRBV10-2 and J is TRBJ1-1; a possible D gene is TRBD1 (5 bases). CDR3 residues: CASSEGTFGSTEAFF. CDR3 nucleotide sequence: TGCGCCAGCAGTGAGGGGACTTTTGGGAGTACTGAAGCTTTCTTT.